This T cell receptor beta chain was found in a study of Ad26.COV2.S vaccination and SARS-CoV-2 variants. Study background: As a participant in COV1001, the donor was in the Ad26.COV2.S trial arm.

The table came from immunoSEQ multiplex PCR; TCRdb's copy has only in-frame clones and leaves some out. The data show a few hundred thousand clones, 80% to 95% seen once. Treatment specified: about 20 received Ad26.COV2.S at low or high dose, single or two shots; roughly five received placebo; per-sample allocation not given. Specimens were obtained on day 63 following the first vaccine or placebo injection. On this clone: Its target is unknown.

Germline V gives CDR1 SGHVS, CDR2 FNYEAQ. V shed 3 bases and J 9 bases; nucleotides not matched to a gene: 7. The CDR3 spans 13 residues. Study findings and constraints: Substantial breadth was reportedly displayed by spike-specific CD8+ and CD4+ T cell responses after vaccination. Spike-specific TCR breadth in vaccine recipients exceeded that seen in placebo recipients. Quantification of TCR breadth and depth may have yielded underestimates of total T cell responses.

This specimen consisted of peripheral blood, obtained in a trial of Ad26.COV2.S vaccine versus placebo. This chain joins TRBV7-6 and TRBJ1-2; 7 nucleotides line up with TRBD1. This receptor was obtained from a person between 18 and 60 years old who received the Ad26.COV2.S COVID-19 vaccine or a placebo. The CDR3 loop is CASSFSPGQSYTF. CDR3 in DNA: TGTGCCAGCAGCTTTTCCCCGGGACAGAGCTACACCTTC.